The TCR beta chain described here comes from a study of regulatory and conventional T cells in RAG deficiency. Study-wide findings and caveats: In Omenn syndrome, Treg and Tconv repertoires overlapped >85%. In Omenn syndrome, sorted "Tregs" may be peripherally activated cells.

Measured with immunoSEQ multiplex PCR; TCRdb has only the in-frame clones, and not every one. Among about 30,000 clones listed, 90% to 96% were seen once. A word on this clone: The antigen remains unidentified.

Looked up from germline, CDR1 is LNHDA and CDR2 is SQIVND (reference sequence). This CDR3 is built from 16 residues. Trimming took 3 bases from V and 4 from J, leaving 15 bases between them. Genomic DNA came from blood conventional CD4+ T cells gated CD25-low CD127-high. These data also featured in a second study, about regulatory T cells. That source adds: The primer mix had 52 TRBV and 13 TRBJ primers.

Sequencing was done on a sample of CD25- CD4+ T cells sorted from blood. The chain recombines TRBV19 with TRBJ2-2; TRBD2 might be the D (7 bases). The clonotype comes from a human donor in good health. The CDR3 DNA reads TGTGCCAGTAGTATTGTGGGGGGGCGAGGCACCGGGGAGCTGTTTTTT. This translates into CASSIVGGRGTGELFF.